This T cell receptor beta chain was captured in a study of T cells in Graves' hyperthyroidism and ophthalmopathy. Study information: Sampling of peripheral blood happened at initial diagnosis, prior to any treatment. General study results and limits: Most thyroid-expanded clonotypes above 0.001 were also found in blood.

Ophthalmopathy patients showed a Clinical Activity Score of at least 3, NOSPECS grade of at least 4 and duration under 3 months. PBMCs stemmed from about 9.7 ml fresh peripheral blood. Losses at the gene ends were 7 bases for V and 2 bases for J; bases not matched to a gene: 7. The CDR3 has 15 amino acids. Germline-derived CDR1 and CDR2 are MNHEY and SVGAGI. In its sample, this clonotype was seen many times. What it binds is not known. Researchers took RNA transcripts and amplified the TCR beta CDR3 regions from them. With the HTBI primer set, the TCR CDR3 went through a first round of RT-PCR. TCRdb reanalysed the multiplex PCR reads using MiXCR and keeps one entry per CDR3 protein. The profile shows almost 250,000 distinct CDR3 sequences, approximately 25% of them singletons.

Sequenced material: blood. The receptor was isolated from a woman aged 40-49 years with Graves' ophthalmopathy. This chain joins TRBV6-5 and TRBJ1-1, with 10 bases lining up with TRBD1. CDR3 coding DNA: TGTGCCAGCACCGCCGGGACAGGGGATAACACTGAAGCTTTCTTT. As protein: CASTAGTGDNTEAFF.